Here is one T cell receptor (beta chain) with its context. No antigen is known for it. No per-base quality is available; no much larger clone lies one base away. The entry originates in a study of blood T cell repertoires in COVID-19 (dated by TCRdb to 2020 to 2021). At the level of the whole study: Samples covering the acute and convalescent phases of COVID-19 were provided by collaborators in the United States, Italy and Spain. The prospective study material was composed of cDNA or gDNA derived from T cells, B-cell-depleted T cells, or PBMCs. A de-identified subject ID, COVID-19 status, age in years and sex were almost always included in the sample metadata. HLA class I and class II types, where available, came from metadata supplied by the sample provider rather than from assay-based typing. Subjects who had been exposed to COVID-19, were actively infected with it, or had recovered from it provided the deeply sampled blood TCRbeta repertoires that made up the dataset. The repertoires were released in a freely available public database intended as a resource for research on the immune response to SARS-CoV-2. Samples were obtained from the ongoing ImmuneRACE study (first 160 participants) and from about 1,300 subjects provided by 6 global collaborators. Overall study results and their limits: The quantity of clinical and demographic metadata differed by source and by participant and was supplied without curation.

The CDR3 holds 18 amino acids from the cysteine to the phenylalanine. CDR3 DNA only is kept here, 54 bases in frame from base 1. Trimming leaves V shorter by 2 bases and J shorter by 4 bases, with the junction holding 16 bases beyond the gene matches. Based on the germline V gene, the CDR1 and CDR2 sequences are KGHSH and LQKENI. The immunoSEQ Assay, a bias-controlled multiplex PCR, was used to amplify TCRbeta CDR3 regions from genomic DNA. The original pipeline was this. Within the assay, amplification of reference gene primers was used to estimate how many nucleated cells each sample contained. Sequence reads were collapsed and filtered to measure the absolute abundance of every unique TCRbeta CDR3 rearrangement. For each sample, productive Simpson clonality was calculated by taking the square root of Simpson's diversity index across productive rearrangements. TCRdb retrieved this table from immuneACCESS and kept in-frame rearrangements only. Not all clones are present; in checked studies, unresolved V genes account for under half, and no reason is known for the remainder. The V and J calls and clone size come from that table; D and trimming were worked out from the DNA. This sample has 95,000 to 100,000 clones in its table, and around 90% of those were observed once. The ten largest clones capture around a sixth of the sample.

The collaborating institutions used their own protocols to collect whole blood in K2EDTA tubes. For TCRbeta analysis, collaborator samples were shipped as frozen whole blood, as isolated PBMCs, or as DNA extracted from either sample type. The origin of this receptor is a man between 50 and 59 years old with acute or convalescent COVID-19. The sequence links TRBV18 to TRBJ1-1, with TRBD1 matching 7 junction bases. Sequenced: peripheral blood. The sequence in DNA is TGTGCCAGCTCACCAATTGGGATAGGGGGCGCTGTAAGCACTGAAGCTTTCTTT. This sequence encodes CASSPIGIGGAVSTEAFF.